This entry lists 21 T cell receptor beta chains sequenced from one sample in a study of T-cell reconstitution after alpha-beta-depleted transplantation in children (dated by TCRdb to about 2016). What the treatment or condition label conveys for this sample: allogeneic hematopoietic cell transplantation with graft depleted of TCRalphabeta T cells and CD19 B cells. Results the study describes overall, beyond this receptor: Over the following months the frequencies of hyperexpanded clones went down, and after one year T-cell counts and TCRbeta diversity were mostly credited to newly produced T cells.

Libraries were built with PCR. This sample was sequenced with an Illumina HiSeq 2500. TCR library preparation used molecular barcoding, with unique molecular identifiers applied to normalize quantification of the TCRbeta repertoire. TCRdb's own reprocessing of the public reads used fastp at Q25 and MiXCR and kept productive beta chains. Each CDR3 protein appears once, grouped with its most common genes and DNA. The sample yields about 300,000 distinct CDR3 sequences; over 7% were counted once. Of the sample, approximately 8.2% falls within the top ten clones. These receptors have no identified antigens. The specimen was peripheral blood, collected 360 days after TCRalphabeta/CD19-depleted stem cell transplant. The receptors here all came from a female patient aged 2-10 years who had a stem cell transplant for Fanconi anemia, so the T cells may come from the graft donor.

This clonotype turned up a few times. This chain connects TRBV7-3 to TRBJ2-5; 8 bases are a match to TRBD2. Germline values: CDR1 SGHTA, CDR2 FQGTGA. V trimming: 3 bases; J trimming: 5 bases; junction bases outside the gene matches: 5. The CDR3 contains 14 residues. The CDR3 sequence is CASSFGGAGETQYF. CDR3 sequence (DNA): TGTGCCAGCAGCTTCGGGGGGGCGGGGGAGACCCAGTACTTC.

Ten or more counts support this clonotype. The chain carries TRBV7-9 and TRBJ2-1; 8 nucleotides match TRBD2. The V gene's germline CDR1 is SEHNR and CDR2 FQNEAQ (reference sequence). V lost 3 bases, J lost 0 bases, and 13 bases stayed unmatched. CDR3 length: 19 amino acids. The CDR3 coding sequence is TGTGCCAGCAGCTTTACTAGCGGATCCTTTTCGAGCTCCTACAATGAGCAGTTCTTC. It codes for CASSFTSGSFSSSYNEQFF.

This clonotype was recorded many times. The chain links TRBV28 to TRBJ2-7, with unresolved D. There are 15 residues in the CDR3. CDR1 MDHEN and CDR2 SYDVKM come from the germline V gene. Trimming pared 6 bases from V and 0 bases from J, leaving 15 bases between. The CDR3 coding sequence is TGTGCCAGCAGCTCCGTCCAATTCGGCTCCTACGAGCAGTACGTC. Protein: CASSSVQFGSYEQYV.

The DNA of the CDR3 is TGTGCCAGCAGCTTAAACAGGGAGGGTCAGCCCCAGCATTTT. Protein product: CASSLNREGQPQHF. V and J are TRBV13 and TRBJ1-5; D is possibly TRBD1 (6 bases). The ends were cut back, 2 bases at V and 6 bases at J, with 11 bases in the middle. The CDR3 runs 14 residues. Germline assignment: CDR1 PRHDT and CDR2 FYEKMQ (reference sequence).

The rearrangement joins TRBV7-9 to TRBJ1-3, with 7 bases aligning to TRBD1. This CDR3 region has 15 residues. The germline V gene encodes CDR1 SEHNR and CDR2 FQNEAQ (reference sequence). V shed 5 bases and J 3 bases; nucleotides not matched to a gene: 7. The CDR3 region is CASSPPQGGGNTIYF. The CDR3 coding sequence is TGTGCCAGCAGCCCACCCCAGGGGGGTGGAAACACCATATATTTT.

The chain combines TRBV5-4 with TRBJ2-6; D is undetermined. The V and J ends lost 3 bases and 0 bases respectively, with 10 bases between them. The CDR3 contains 16 residues. CDR1 and CDR2 from the germline V gene are SGHNT and YYREEE (reference sequence). The CDR3 protein is CASSSGGLSGANVLTF. Written as DNA, the CDR3 is TGTGCCAGCAGCTCCGGCGGCCTCTCTGGGGCCAACGTCCTGACTTTC.

This clonotype was picked up many times. The V and J genes are TRBV5-1 and TRBJ2-2, with TRBD2 matching 7 bases. The CDR3 spans 16 residues. The germline V gene has CDR1 SGHRS and CDR2 YFSETQ. V trimming: 4 bases; J trimming: 6 bases; junction bases outside the gene matches: 12. The chain's CDR3 is CASSERTSEFPGELFF. Written as DNA, the CDR3 is TGCGCCAGCAGCGAGAGGACTAGTGAGTTCCCCGGGGAGCTGTTTTTT.

Ten or more counts support this clonotype. The chain employs TRBV5-1 and TRBJ2-7; maybe TRBD2 (6 bases). CDR1 and CDR2 from the germline V gene are SGHRS and YFSETQ. V lost 2 bases, J lost 4 bases, and 13 bases lay in between. The length of the CDR3 is 14 residues. CDR3 region: CASSFGGGGYEQYF. CDR3 in DNA: TGCGCCAGCAGCTTCGGTGGCGGAGGGTACGAGCAGTACTTC.

This clonotype was observed many times. The chain is built from TRBV10-3 and TRBJ2-1; a possible D gene is TRBD2 (6 bases). Germline assignment: CDR1 ENHRY and CDR2 SYGVKD. There are 15 residues in the CDR3. Trimming removed 8 bases at V and 1 base at J, with 15 bases between. For the CDR3, the DNA is TGTGCCATCCGGGCGACGGAGGGGTCCTACAATGAGCAGTTCTTC. It encodes CAIRATEGSYNEQFF.

The V call is TRBV7-9, the J call TRBJ1-2; 10 bases are a match to TRBD1. Germline V gives CDR1 SEHNR, CDR2 FQNEAQ (reference sequence). The CDR3 extends over 14 amino acids. V shed 3 bases, J shed 6 bases, and the junction held 4 bases outside the gene matches. The CDR3 region is CASSFGTGEHGYTF. In DNA form, the CDR3 reads TGTGCCAGCAGCTTCGGGACAGGGGAACATGGCTACACCTTC.

This clonotype has a handful of counts. V usage is TRBV3-1 and J usage is TRBJ1-4, with a tentative D call TRBD1 (5 bases). CDR3 length: 16 amino acids. Trimming removed 1 base from V and 3 bases from J, with 12 bases in between. The germline CDR1 and CDR2 sequences are LGHDT and YNNKEL (reference sequence). DNA for the CDR3: TGTGCCAGCAGCCAAGTAGGGGCAGGGCCTAATGAAAAACTGTTTTTT. Translation: CASSQVGAGPNEKLFF.

This clonotype turned up a few times. The V call is TRBV7-2, the J call TRBJ1-4; the D is unclear. The CDR3 has 15 amino acids. Germline loops: CDR1 SGHTA, CDR2 FQGNSA. Trimming cost V 3 bases and J 10 bases, with 18 bases left between them. The CDR3 region has the DNA TGTGCCAGCAGCTTCGGGGTTGGTCCAATGCGAAAACTGTTTTTT. This sequence encodes CASSFGVGPMRKLFF.

The chain is built from TRBV7-2 and TRBJ1-6; D possibly corresponds to TRBD1 (6 bases). The germline V gene encodes CDR1 SGHTA and CDR2 FQGNSA. This CDR3 is 16 amino acids long. V was clipped by 3 bases and J by 13 bases, with 22 bases between them. CDR3 sequence (DNA): TGTGCCAGCAGCTTCGCAGGGGCTTTAGTTCCATCGCCCCTCCACTTT. Protein sequence: CASSFAGALVPSPLHF.

This clonotype appeared many times. The chain employs TRBV27 and TRBJ2-1; TRBD2 is a possible D gene (5 bases). The CDR3 runs to 11 residues. The germline V gene encodes CDR1 MNHEY and CDR2 SMNVEV (reference sequence). Trimming removed 6 bases from V and 11 bases from J, with 11 bases in between. CDR3 protein: CASSSRGQQFF. CDR3 DNA: TGTGCCAGCAGCTCTCGGGGTCAGCAGTTCTTC.

This clonotype was counted ten times or more. The chain recombines TRBV10-2 with TRBJ2-7, with TRBD2 as a possible D gene (5 bases). Germline V gene sequence: CDR1 WSHSY, CDR2 SAAADI. The germline V and J ends were trimmed by 5 bases and 2 bases, with 10 bases remaining between them. CDR3 length: 13 amino acids. CDR3: CASSPGNAYEQYF. The DNA for the CDR3 is TGCGCCAGCAGTCCCGGGAATGCCTACGAGCAGTACTTC.

The V and J genes are TRBV5-1 and TRBJ2-5, with D uncertain. The germline gives CDR1 SGHRS, CDR2 YFSETQ. The ends were cut back, 0 bases at V and 4 bases at J, with 19 bases in the middle. CDR3 size: 17 residues. The CDR3 reads CASSLGLGPRRGETQYF. CDR3 sequence (DNA): TGCGCCAGCAGCTTGGGACTTGGACCCCGGAGAGGAGAGACCCAGTACTTC. Full variable domain (missing parts from reference TRBV5-1 and TRBJ2-5): KAGVTQTPRYLIKTRGQQVTLSCSPISGHRSVSWYQQTPGQGLQFLFEYFSETQRNKGNFPGRFSGRQFSNSRSEMNVSTLELGDSALYLCASSLGLGPRRGETQYFGPGTRLLVL.

This clonotype came up many times. The chain has TRBV2 and TRBJ2-2; a weak D match, TRBD2 (6 bases). Trimming left V 8 bases short and J 6 bases short, with 19 bases between. This CDR3 has 15 residues. Per the germline V gene, CDR1 is SNHLY and CDR2 is FYNNEI. CDR3 protein: CASDRSAGTPGELFF. The CDR3 nucleotides read TGTGCCAGCGATCGGAGCGCGGGAACCCCCGGGGAGCTGTTTTTT.

The V call is TRBV27, the J call TRBJ1-1, with no clear D. The CDR3 length is 14 residues. Germline assignment: CDR1 MNHEY and CDR2 SMNVEV (reference sequence). Trimming shortened V by 3 bases and J by 1 base, and 9 bases separated the two germline ends. The CDR3 coding sequence is TGTGCCAGCAGTTTTACCCGGGGGAACACTGAAGCTTTCTTT. Translating gives CASSFTRGNTEAFF.

This clonotype appeared many times. This chain uses TRBV6-5 with TRBJ1-6; TRBD1 is a possible D gene (6 bases). The germline V gene encodes CDR1 MNHEY and CDR2 SVGAGI. This CDR3 contains 18 residues. With 0 bases removed from V and 2 bases from J, the gap between germline ends came to 14 bases. The CDR3 coding sequence is TGTGCCAGCAGTTACTCCCGAGGGGGGGCAACCTATAATTCACCCCTCCACTTT. Its protein is CASSYSRGGATYNSPLHF.

In its sample, this clonotype was seen many times. The DNA for the CDR3 is TGTGCCAGCAGTAACCTACAGGTCGGACCAGCTCAGCCCCAGCATTTT. It is translated as CASSNLQVGPAQPQHF. The chain couples TRBV28 to TRBJ1-5, with a tentative D call TRBD1 (5 bases). The germline gives CDR1 MDHEN, CDR2 SYDVKM. Trimming removed 5 bases from V and 6 bases from J, with 20 bases in between. This CDR3 contains 16 residues.

This clonotype appeared many times. The rearrangement uses TRBV10-3 and TRBJ2-7; 11 bases align to TRBD2. The CDR3 sequence is 17 residues long. The V and J ends lost 4 bases and 1 base, in that order; junction bases with no gene match: 9. Germline V CDR1 and CDR2: ENHRY, SYGVKD. The CDR3 here is CAISAGTSGSGSYEQYF. Here the CDR3 DNA reads TGTGCCATCAGTGCTGGAACTAGCGGGAGTGGTTCCTACGAGCAGTACTTC.